A single sample gave rise to the 8 T cell receptor beta chains below, sequenced in a study of blood T cell repertoires in COVID-19. Assay: immunoSEQ multiplex PCR; the TCRdb copy retains only in-frame clones and omits some. The repertoire holds over 60,000 clones, with around 80% as singletons. The specimen was peripheral blood. The receptor set was obtained from a middle-aged man with COVID-19, enrolled during active disease.

The gene calls are TRBV5-6 and TRBJ1-4, with D tentatively TRBD1 (5 bases). CDR3 length equals 15 residues. The V end was cut by 4 bases, the J end by 0 bases, with 10 bases between. The germline V gene encodes CDR1 SGHDT and CDR2 YYEEEE. The CDR3 DNA reads as TGTGCCAGCAGCCCGCGGGGGGCAACTAATGAAAAACTGTTTTTT. This translates into CASSPRGATNEKLFF.

V is TRBV19 and J is TRBJ1-2; 7 bases fit TRBD1. With 6 bases clipped from V and 4 bases from J, the junction kept 2 bases outside the gene matches. The germline V gene encodes CDR1 LNHDA and CDR2 SQIVND (reference sequence). The CDR3 runs to 12 residues. CDR3 in amino acids: CASRPGGYGYTF. The CDR3 DNA follows: TGTGCCAGTAGACCAGGGGGCTATGGCTACACCTTC. The entire variable domain, with the rest obtained from reference TRBV19 and TRBJ1-2, is as follows: DGGITQSPKYLFRKEGQNVTLSCEQNLNHDAMYWYRQDPGQGLRLIYYSQIVNDFQKGDIAEGYSVSREKKESFPLTVTSAQKNPTAFYLCASRPGGYGYTFGSGTRLTVV.

V is TRBV4-1 and J is TRBJ2-7; 10 nucleotides match TRBD1. After removal of 6 bases from V and 3 bases from J, the junction contained 8 bases not matched to a gene. The CDR3 has 15 residues. Germline V gene data show CDR1 as MGHRA and CDR2 as YSYEKL. The CDR3 reads CASRLGTGAGYEQYF. The CDR3, as DNA: TGCGCCAGCAGACTAGGGACAGGGGCGGGCTACGAGCAGTACTTC.

J is TRBJ2-5 and V is TRBV12-3 or TRBV12-4, with D tentatively TRBD2 (6 bases). V dropped 8 bases and J dropped 5 bases, with 12 bases sitting between them. The CDR3 covers 12 residues. As DNA, the CDR3 is TGTGCCAGCGGGCGCGCGGGGGAGACCCAGTACTTC. Residues: CASGRAGETQYF.

The CDR3 is CASSQDFGLGPVVSYEQYF. DNA of the CDR3: TGCGCCAGCAGCCAAGATTTTGGACTTGGACCGGTAGTCTCCTACGAGCAGTACTTC. This rearrangement joins TRBV4-3 to TRBJ2-7; D perhaps matches TRBD2 (5 bases). From germline, CDR1 is LGHNA and CDR2 YSLEER. The germline V and J ends were trimmed by 0 bases and 0 bases, with 21 bases remaining between them. The length of the CDR3 is 19 residues.

This rearrangement joins TRBV5-6 to TRBJ2-1, with D perhaps matching TRBD1 (5 bases). The CDR3 is 15 amino acids. V dropped 0 bases and J dropped 9 bases, with 16 bases sitting between them. Germline assignment: CDR1 SGHDT and CDR2 YYEEEE. CDR3 residues: CASSLDLGAVVEQFF. The CDR3 coding sequence is TGTGCCAGCAGCTTGGATCTAGGGGCGGTAGTTGAGCAGTTCTTC. Using reference TRBV5-6 and TRBJ2-1 for the parts outside the CDR3, the full variable domain is DAGVTQSPTHLIKTRGQQVTLRCSPKSGHDTVSWYQQALGQGPQFIFQYYEEEERQRGNFPDRFSGHQFPNYSSELNVNALLLGDSALYLCASSLDLGAVVEQFFGPGTRLTVL.

The rearrangement links TRBV11-2 to TRBJ1-2, with 10 bases aligning to TRBD1. With V trimmed by 3 bases and J by 14 bases, 9 bases remained unmatched. The germline V gene encodes CDR1 SGHAT and CDR2 FQNNGV. The CDR3 runs 13 residues. CDR3 nucleotide sequence: TGTGCCAGCAGCTTGGGGACAGGGGCCCCTTATACCTTC. Protein product: CASSLGTGAPYTF.

This clone has just a few counts. This chain uses TRBV11-2 with TRBJ2-5, with 7 bases fitting TRBD2. The CDR3 runs to 15 residues. Germline V gene sequence: CDR1 SGHAT, CDR2 FQNNGV. V was pared by 1 base and J by 2 bases, with 4 bases of the junction left unmatched. CDR3 sequence: CASSLAIAGQETQYF. The CDR3 nucleotides are TGTGCCAGCAGCTTAGCTATAGCGGGTCAAGAGACCCAGTACTTC.